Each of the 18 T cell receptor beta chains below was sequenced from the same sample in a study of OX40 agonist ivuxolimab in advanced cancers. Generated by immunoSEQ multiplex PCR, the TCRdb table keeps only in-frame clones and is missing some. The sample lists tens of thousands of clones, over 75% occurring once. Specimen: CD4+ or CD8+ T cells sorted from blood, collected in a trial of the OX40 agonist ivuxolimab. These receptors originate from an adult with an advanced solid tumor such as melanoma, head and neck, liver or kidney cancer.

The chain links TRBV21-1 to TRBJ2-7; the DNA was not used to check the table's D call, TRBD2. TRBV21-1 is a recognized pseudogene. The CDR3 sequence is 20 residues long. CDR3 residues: CASSKAPRGAGTSVQYEQYF. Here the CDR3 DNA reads TGTGCCAGCAGCAAAGCGCCCCGGGGCGCCGGGACTAGCGTGCAGTACGAGCAGTACTTC.

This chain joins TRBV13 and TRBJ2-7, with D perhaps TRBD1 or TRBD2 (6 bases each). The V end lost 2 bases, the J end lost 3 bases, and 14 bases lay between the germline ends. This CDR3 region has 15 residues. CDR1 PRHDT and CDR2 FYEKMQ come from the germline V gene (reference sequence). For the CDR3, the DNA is TGTGCCAGCAGCTTAAAGAGAGGGGGGAACTACGAGCAGTACTTC. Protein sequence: CASSLKRGGNYEQYF.

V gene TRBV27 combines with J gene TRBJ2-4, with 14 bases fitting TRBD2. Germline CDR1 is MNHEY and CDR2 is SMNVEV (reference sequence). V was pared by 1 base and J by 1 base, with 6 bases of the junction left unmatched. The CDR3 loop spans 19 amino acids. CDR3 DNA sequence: TGTGCCAGCAGTTTATGGGGGGGACTAGCGGGAGAGGCCAAAAACATTCAGTACTTC. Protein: CASSLWGGLAGEAKNIQYF.

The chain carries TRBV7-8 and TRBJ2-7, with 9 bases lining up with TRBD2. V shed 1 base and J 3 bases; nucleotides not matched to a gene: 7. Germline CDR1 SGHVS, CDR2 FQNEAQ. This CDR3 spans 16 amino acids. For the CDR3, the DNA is TGTGCCAGCAGCTTAGTGTCAGGACTAGCGAACTACGAGCAGTACTTC. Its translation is CASSLVSGLANYEQYF. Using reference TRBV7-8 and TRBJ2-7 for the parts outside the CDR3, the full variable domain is GAGVSQSPRYKVAKRGQDVALRCDPISGHVSLFWYQQALGQGPEFLTYFQNEAQLDKSGLPSDRFFAERPEGSVSTLKIQRTQQEDSAVYLCASSLVSGLANYEQYFGPGTRLTVT.

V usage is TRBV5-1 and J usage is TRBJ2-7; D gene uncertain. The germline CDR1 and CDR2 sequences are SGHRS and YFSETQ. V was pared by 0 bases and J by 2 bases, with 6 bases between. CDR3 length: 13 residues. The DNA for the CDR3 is TGCGCCAGCAGCTTGGCTGTCGCCTACGAGCAGTACTTC. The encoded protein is CASSLAVAYEQYF.

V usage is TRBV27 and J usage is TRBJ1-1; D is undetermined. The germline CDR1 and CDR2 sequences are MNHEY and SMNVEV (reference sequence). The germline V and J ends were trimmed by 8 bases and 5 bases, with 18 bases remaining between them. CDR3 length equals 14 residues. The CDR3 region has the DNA TGTGCCAGCTCAAGAGGACCGAAGTATACTGAAGCTTTCTTT. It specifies CASSRGPKYTEAFF.

The CDR3 DNA reads TGTGCCAGCAACCCTACTAGCGGGTCATGGGATACGCAGTATTTT. Encoded protein: CASNPTSGSWDTQYF. This sequence joins TRBV6-5 and TRBJ2-3, with 9 bases lining up with TRBD2. The CDR3 consists of 15 residues. CDR1 and CDR2 from the germline V gene are MNHEY and SVGAGI. V lost 7 bases, J lost 6 bases, and 11 bases stayed unmatched.

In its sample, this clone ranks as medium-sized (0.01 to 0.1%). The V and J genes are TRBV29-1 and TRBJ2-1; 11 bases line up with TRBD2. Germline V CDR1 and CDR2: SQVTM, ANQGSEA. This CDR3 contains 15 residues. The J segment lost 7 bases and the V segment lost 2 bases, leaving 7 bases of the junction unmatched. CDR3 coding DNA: TGCAGCGTTGAAAAACTAGCGGGAGTTCAGAATGAGCAGTTCTTC. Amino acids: CSVEKLAGVQNEQFF.

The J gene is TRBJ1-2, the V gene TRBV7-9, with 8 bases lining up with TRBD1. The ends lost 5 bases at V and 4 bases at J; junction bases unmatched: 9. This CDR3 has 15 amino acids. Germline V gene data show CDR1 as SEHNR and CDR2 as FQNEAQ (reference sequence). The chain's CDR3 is CASSPGDRGTYGYTF. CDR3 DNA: TGTGCCAGCAGCCCCGGTGACAGGGGAACCTATGGCTACACCTTC.

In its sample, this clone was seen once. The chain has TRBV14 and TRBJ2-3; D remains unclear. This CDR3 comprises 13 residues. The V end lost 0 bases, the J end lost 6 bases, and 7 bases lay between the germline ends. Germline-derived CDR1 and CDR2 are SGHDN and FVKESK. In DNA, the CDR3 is TGTGCCAGCAGCCAAGATCTAAGGGATACGCAGTATTTT. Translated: CASSQDLRDTQYF.

CDR3 sequence (DNA): TGTGCCAGCAGGGGACAGGGGGCTAACTATGGCTACACCTTC. Translating it yields CASRGQGANYGYTF. This chain joins TRBV2 and TRBJ1-2; 11 bases line up with TRBD1. Germline loops: CDR1 SNHLY, CDR2 FYNNEI. The CDR3 consists of 14 residues. V gave up 6 bases and J gave up 0 bases; unmatched junction bases: 0.

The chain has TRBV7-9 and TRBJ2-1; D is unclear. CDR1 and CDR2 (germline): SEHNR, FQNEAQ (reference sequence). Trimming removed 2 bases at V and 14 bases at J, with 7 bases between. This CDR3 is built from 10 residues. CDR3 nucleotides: TGTGCCAGCAGCTTAAGATGGGAGTTCTTC. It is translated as CASSLRWEFF.

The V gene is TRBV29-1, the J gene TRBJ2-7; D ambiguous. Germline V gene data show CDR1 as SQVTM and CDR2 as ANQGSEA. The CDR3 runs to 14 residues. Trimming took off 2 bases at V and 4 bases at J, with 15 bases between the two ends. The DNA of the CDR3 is TGCAGCGTTGAACGCGCTGGCGGAAGTTACGAGCAGTACTTC. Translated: CSVERAGGSYEQYF.

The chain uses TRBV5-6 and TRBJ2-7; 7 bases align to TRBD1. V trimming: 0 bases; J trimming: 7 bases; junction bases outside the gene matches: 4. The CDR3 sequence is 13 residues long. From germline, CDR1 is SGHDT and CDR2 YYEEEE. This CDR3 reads CASSLDRGFEQYF. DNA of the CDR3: TGTGCCAGCAGCTTGGACAGGGGATTTGAGCAGTACTTC.

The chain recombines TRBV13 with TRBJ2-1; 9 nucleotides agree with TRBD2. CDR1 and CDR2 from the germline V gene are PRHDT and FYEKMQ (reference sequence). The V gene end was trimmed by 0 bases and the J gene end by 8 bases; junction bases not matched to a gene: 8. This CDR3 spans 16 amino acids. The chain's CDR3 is CASSLGGGRAGDEQFF. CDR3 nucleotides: TGTGCCAGCAGCTTAGGCGGCGGGAGGGCCGGGGATGAGCAGTTCTTC.

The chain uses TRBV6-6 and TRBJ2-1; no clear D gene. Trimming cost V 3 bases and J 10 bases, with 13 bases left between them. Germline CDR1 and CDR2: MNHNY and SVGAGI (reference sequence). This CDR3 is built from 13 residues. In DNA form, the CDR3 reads TGTGCCAGCAGTTATGTCGCGGCCTCCGAGCAGTTCTTC. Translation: CASSYVAASEQFF.

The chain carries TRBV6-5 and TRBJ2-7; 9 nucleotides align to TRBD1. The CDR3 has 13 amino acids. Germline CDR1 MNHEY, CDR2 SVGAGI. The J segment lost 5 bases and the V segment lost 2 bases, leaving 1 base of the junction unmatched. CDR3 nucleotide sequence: TGTGCCAGCAGTTACCGGGACAGGGACGAGCAGTACTTC. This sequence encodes CASSYRDRDEQYF.

CDR3 region: CASSIDRGVEAFF. The CDR3 DNA reads as TGTGCCAGTAGTATAGATCGAGGAGTTGAAGCTTTCTTT. V gene TRBV19 combines with J gene TRBJ1-1; D gene unclear. The V and J ends lost 0 bases and 7 bases respectively, with 9 bases between them. In germline, CDR1 is LNHDA, CDR2 SQIVND (reference sequence). This CDR3 contains 13 residues.